This T cell receptor (beta chain) came from a study of shared clonotypes between healthy human individuals. Across the study: Used for every donor were three CD4 naive, three CD4 memory, two CD8 naive and one CD8 memory plate.

The CDR3 loop spans 14 amino acids. Germline CDR1 and CDR2: SGHTA and FQGNSA. V lost 4 bases and J 2 bases, leaving 9 bases between the germline ends. Original data processing: Junction-only sequences without quality scores were provided by ImmunoSEQ, so filtering was different. Measured with immunoSEQ multiplex PCR; TCRdb has only the in-frame clones, and not every one. V and J calls and clone size are those listed in that table; D and trimming were worked out from the DNA. Of about 1.1 million clones in the sample, roughly 77% were seen once. Study results and caveats: Unshared clonotypes carried lower generation probabilities than those common to all four donors.

With respect to this clone: The antigen is unknown.

Sequenced sample: memory CD4+ T cells from PBMCs. The subset was: CD45RA-negative fraction. The origin of this receptor is a man between 18 and 29 years old in good health. Some clones in this sample may be carry-over from other donors' samples. V gene TRBV7-2 combines with J gene TRBJ1-5, with D perhaps TRBD1 (5 bases). CDR3 protein: CASSYTGGNQPQHF. The CDR3 DNA follows: TGTGCCAGCAGCTATACGGGGGGCAATCAGCCCCAGCATTTT.